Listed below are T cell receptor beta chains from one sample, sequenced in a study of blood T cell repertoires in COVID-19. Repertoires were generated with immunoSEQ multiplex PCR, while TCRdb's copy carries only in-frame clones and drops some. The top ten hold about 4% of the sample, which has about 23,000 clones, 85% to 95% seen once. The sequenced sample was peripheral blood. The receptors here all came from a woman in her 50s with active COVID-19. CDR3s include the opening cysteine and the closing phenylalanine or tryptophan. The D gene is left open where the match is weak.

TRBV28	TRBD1	CASSRRQGNYGYTF
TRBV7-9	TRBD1	CASSRNRGGTEAFF
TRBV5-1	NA	CASSFPGLGGTPESEAFF
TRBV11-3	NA	CASSEGAWTEAFF
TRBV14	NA	CASSQLAASTDTQYF
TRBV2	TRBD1	CASSLENRGRVYGYTF
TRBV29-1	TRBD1	CSVEGMTGSYGYTF
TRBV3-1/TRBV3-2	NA	CASSQAYGYTF
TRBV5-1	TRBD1	CASSLQGGYTDTQYF
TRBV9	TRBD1	CASSVRTGAEAFF
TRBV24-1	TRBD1	CATSVNRGRTDTQYF
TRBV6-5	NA	CASTHSPNYGYTF
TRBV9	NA	CASSVTAPGNTIYF
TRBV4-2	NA	CASSQDGGLPVGELFF
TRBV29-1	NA	CSVSGEALQETQYF